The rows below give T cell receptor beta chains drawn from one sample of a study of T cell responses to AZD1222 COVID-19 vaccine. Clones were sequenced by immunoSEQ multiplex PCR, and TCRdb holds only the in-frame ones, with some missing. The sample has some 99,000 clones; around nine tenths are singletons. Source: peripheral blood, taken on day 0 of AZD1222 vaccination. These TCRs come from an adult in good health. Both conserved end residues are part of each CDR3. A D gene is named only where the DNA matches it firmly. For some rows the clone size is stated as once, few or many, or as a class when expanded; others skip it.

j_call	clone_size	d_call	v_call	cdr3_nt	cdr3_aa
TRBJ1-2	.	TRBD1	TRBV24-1	TGTGCCACCAGTGGAGGGACAGGGTATGGCTACACCTTC	CATSGGTGYGYTF
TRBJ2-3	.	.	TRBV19	TGTGCCAGTAGTCCTACGCAGTATTTT	CASSPTQYF
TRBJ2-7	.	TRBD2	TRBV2	TGTGCCAGCAGTGACTCTAGCGGGGGCCCCGGGGAGCAGTACTTC	CASSDSSGGPGEQYF
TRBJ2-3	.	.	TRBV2	TGTGCCAGCAGTGTGTTTGCGAGGTTGGTAACAGATACGCAGTATTTT	CASSVFARLVTDTQYF
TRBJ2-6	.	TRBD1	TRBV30	TGTGCCTTGGAAAACAGGGGGAATTGGGCCCCAAGCTCTGGGGCCAACGTCCTGACTTTC	CALENRGNWAPSSGANVLTF
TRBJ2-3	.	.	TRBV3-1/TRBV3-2	TGTGCCAGCAGCGAGCTCGGGGGTAGAACAGATACGCAGTATTTT	CASSELGGRTDTQYF
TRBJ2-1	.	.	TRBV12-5	TGTGCTAGTGGTTTGGTCCCCAATGAGCAGTTCTTC	CASGLVPNEQFF
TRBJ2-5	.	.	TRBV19	TGTGCCAGTAGTATGGGGGGCTTAGGGCAAGAGACCCAGTACTTC	CASSMGGLGQETQYF
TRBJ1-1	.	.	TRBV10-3	TGTGCCATCAGACTACAGGGAGCAGCTTTCTTT	CAIRLQGAAFF
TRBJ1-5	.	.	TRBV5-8	TGTGCCAGTCGAGCAGGGCTCGGTCAGCCCCAGCATTTT	CASRAGLGQPQHF
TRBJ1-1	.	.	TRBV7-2	TGTGCCAGCAGCTTAGGTGGGGGTAACACTGAAGCTTTCTTT	CASSLGGGNTEAFF
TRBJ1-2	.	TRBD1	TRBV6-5	TGTGCCAGCAGTTACTCAGGACAGGTCAATGGCTACACCTTC	CASSYSGQVNGYTF
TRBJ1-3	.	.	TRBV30	TGTGCCTGGAGCGTTTTAGGGGCAAACACCATATATTTT	CAWSVLGANTIYF
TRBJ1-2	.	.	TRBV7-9	TGTGCCAGCAGCTTAGTCCCAAGACAGGAGTATGGCTACACCTTC	CASSLVPRQEYGYTF
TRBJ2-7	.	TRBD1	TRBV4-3	TGCGCCAGCAGCCGGACAGGGTCCACCTACGAGCAGTACTTC	CASSRTGSTYEQYF
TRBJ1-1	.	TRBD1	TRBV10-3	TGTGCCATCACCCCGGGACAGGGGGCGGACACTGAAGCTTTCTTT	CAITPGQGADTEAFF
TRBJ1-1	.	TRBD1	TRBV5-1	TGCGCCAGCACCTGGAGTCGGATGACAGGGATGGGAACAACTGAAGCTTTCTTT	CASTWSRMTGMGTTEAFF
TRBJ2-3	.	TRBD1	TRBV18	TGTGCCAGCTCACTCCGACAGGGAAACACAGATACGCAGTATTTT	CASSLRQGNTDTQYF
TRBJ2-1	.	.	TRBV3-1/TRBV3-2	TGTGCCAGCAGCCAAGACAGGGGACGGATCGGCAATGAGCAGTTCTTC	CASSQDRGRIGNEQFF
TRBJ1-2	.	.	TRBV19	TGTGCCAGCCTATCAGGGACCCTAGGCTACACCTTC	CASLSGTLGYTF
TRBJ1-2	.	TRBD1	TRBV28	TGTGCCAGCAGTTTAGGGACAGAGAACTATGGCTACACCTTC	CASSLGTENYGYTF
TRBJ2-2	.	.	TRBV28	TGTGCCAGCAGTTTATCCCCCGGAATGGGCACCGGGGAGCTGTTTTTT	CASSLSPGMGTGELFF
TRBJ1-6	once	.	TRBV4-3	TGCGCCAGCAGCCAAGGTCAGGGTGATTCACCCCTCCACTTT	CASSQGQGDSPLHF
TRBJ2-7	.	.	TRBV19	TGTGCCAGTAGTATGTTTCTGACCCTCTCCTACGAGCAGTACTTC	CASSMFLTLSYEQYF
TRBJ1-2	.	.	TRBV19	TGTGCCAGTAGTATAGGGGGCCCCACGCGGGGCTACACCTTC	CASSIGGPTRGYTF
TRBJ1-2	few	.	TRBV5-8	TGTGCCAGCAGCCTACAGGAGGGCTATGGCTACACCTTC	CASSLQEGYGYTF
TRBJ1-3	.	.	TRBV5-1	TGCGCCAGCAGCTTGGGGGCTGGGGTCGGAAACACCATATATTTT	CASSLGAGVGNTIYF
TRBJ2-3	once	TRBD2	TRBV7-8	TGTGCCAGCAGCCCCTTTCCCCCCCAGCGGGGGACAGATACGCAGTATTTT	CASSPFPPQRGTDTQYF
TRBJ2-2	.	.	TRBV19	TGTGCCAGTAGTATAGATCGCGAGACAACGAACACCGGGGAGCTGTTTTTT	CASSIDRETTNTGELFF
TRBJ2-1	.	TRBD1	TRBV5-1	TGCGCCAGCAGCTTCACCGGGACAGGGTTGATCAATGAGCAGTTCTTC	CASSFTGTGLINEQFF
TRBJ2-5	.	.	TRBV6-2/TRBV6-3	TGTGCCAGCAGTGCTGACAGCAAGACCCAGTACTTC	CASSADSKTQYF
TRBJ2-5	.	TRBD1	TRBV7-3	TGTGCCAGCAGTAGGGACAGTCAAGAGACCCAGTACTTC	CASSRDSQETQYF
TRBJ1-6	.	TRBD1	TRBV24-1	TGTGCCACCAGTGATGGGACAGAGAATTCACCCCTCCACTTT	CATSDGTENSPLHF
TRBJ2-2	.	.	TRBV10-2	TGCGCCAGCAGTGAGACAGGGACCGTTCTGACCGGGGAGCTGTTTTTT	CASSETGTVLTGELFF
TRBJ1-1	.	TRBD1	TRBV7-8	TGTGCCAGCAGCTCTCGGACAGGGCAAGCTTTCTTT	CASSSRTGQAFF
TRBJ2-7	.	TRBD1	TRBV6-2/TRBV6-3	TGTGCCAGCAGCCAGGGGGCAAACGGCGAGCAGTACTTC	CASSQGANGEQYF
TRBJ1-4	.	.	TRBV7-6	TGTGCCAGCAGCCTAGCCCCGGGGGCGGGTGAAAAACTGTTTTTT	CASSLAPGAGEKLFF
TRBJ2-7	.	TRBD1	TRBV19	TGTGCCAGTAGTGGGACAGGGGACTACGAGCAGTACTTC	CASSGTGDYEQYF
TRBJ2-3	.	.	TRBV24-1	TGTGCCACCACGGCCGGGACCACAGATACGCAGTATTTT	CATTAGTTDTQYF
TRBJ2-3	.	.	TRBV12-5	TGTGCTAGTGGTTTGGGAATAGATACGCAGTATTTT	CASGLGIDTQYF
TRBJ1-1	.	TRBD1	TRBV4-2	TGTGCCAGCAGCCAAGATCTAGGGACAGGGAGAGAAGCTTTCTTT	CASSQDLGTGREAFF
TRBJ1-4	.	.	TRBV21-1	TGTGCCAGCAGCAATGCCTTGGAGACTAATGAAAAACTGTTTTTT	CASSNALETNEKLFF
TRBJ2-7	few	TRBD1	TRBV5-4	TGTGCCAGCAGCCAGACAGGGTCCTACGAGCAGTACTTC	CASSQTGSYEQYF
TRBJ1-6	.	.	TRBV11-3	TGTGCCAGCAGCTTAGTACAGGGCTCCTATAATTCACCCCTCCACTTT	CASSLVQGSYNSPLHF
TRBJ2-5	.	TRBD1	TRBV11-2	TGTGCCAGCAGCTTACGCAGGGGGCTCAGGCAAGAGACCCAGTACTTC	CASSLRRGLRQETQYF
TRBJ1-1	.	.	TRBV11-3	TGTGCCAGCAGCTTAAGGCCGAACACTGAAGCTTTCTTT	CASSLRPNTEAFF
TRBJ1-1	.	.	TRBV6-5	TGTGCCAGCGGACGGAATAAGAACACTGAAGCTTTCTTT	CASGRNKNTEAFF
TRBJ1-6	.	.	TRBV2	TGTGCCAGCAGTGAAGCGCTGGGACGGCGGAGCTCCTATAATTCACCCCTCCACTTT	CASSEALGRRSSYNSPLHF
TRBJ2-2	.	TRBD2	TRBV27	TGTGCCATCCCCTGGGAGGGAATCACCGGGGAGCTGTTTTTT	CAIPWEGITGELFF
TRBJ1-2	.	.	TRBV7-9	TGTGCCAGCAGCGCTACCGGGGTGGCCTATGGCTACACCTTC	CASSATGVAYGYTF
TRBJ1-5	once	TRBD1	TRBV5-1	TGCGCCAGCAGCGGGAGGGACAGGGGATGGCATCAGCCCCAGCATTTT	CASSGRDRGWHQPQHF